The rows below give T cell receptor beta chains drawn from one sample of a study of T cell responses to AZD1222 COVID-19 vaccine. Profiled with immunoSEQ multiplex PCR; TCRdb holds only in-frame clones, not every one. The data contain 100,000 to 150,000 clones, approximately 90% of them singletons. Here the sequenced sample was peripheral blood, taken on day 0 of AZD1222 vaccination. Receptors were obtained from an adult in good health. Both conserved end residues are part of each CDR3. The D gene is left open where the match is weak. Some rows mark clone size as missing; the rest say once, few, many or name a class of expanded clone.

j_gene	d_gene	abundance	v_gene	CDR3aa	CDR3nt
TRBJ2-5	-	-	TRBV6-5	CASSYDGEETQYF	TGTGCCAGCAGTTACGATGGGGAAGAGACCCAGTACTTC
TRBJ2-2	-	-	TRBV27	CASSLKGNVRTGELFF	TGTGCCAGCAGTTTAAAGGGGAATGTTCGTACCGGGGAGCTGTTTTTT
TRBJ1-4	TRBD1	-	TRBV5-8	CASSLTGVGEKLFF	TGTGCCAGCAGCCTTACAGGGGTCGGTGAAAAACTGTTTTTT
TRBJ1-4	-	-	TRBV5-1	CASSLDGGSNEKLFF	TGCGCCAGCAGCTTGGATGGCGGGTCTAATGAAAAACTGTTTTTT
TRBJ2-5	-	-	TRBV12-3/TRBV12-4	CASTRDGWETQYF	TGTGCCAGCACCAGAGACGGGTGGGAGACCCAGTACTTC
TRBJ1-2	TRBD1	-	TRBV7-9	CASSQTTGAGGYTF	TGTGCCAGCAGTCAAACGACAGGGGCGGGTGGCTACACCTTC
TRBJ2-7	TRBD1	-	TRBV6-5	CASNRQGAYEQYF	TGTGCCAGCAATAGACAGGGGGCCTACGAGCAGTACTTC
TRBJ1-6	-	-	TRBV3-1/TRBV3-2	CASSRARGGGNSPLHF	TGTGCCAGCAGCCGAGCTAGGGGGGGCGGTAATTCACCCCTCCACTTT
TRBJ1-1	-	-	TRBV5-1	CASSPRWDTVNTEAFF	TGCGCCAGCAGCCCGCGTTGGGACACTGTGAACACTGAAGCTTTCTTT
TRBJ1-1	-	-	TRBV2	CASSVSGQLF	TGTGCCAGCAGTGTCTCCGGACAGCTTTTT
TRBJ2-1	TRBD2	-	TRBV6-5	CAIFSGGNSYNEQFF	TGTGCCATCTTTAGCGGGGGAAATTCCTACAATGAGCAGTTCTTC
TRBJ2-5	-	-	TRBV7-3	CASSLTLEETQYF	TGTGCCAGCAGCTTAACGTTAGAAGAGACCCAGTACTTC
TRBJ2-1	TRBD2	once	TRBV5-1	CASSRLADSYNEQFF	TGCGCCAGCAGCAGACTAGCGGACTCCTACAATGAGCAGTTCTTC
TRBJ1-5	-	-	TRBV6-2/TRBV6-3	CASSYGGFGQPQHF	TGTGCCAGCAGTTACGGGGGTTTCGGCCAGCCCCAGCATTTT
TRBJ2-6	-	-	TRBV7-9	CASSLVGRLISGANVLTF	TGTGCCAGCAGCTTAGTCGGGAGATTGATCTCTGGGGCCAACGTCCTGACTTTC
TRBJ2-6	-	-	TRBV3-1/TRBV3-2	CASSQEWSSSGANVLTF	TGTGCCAGCAGCCAAGAATGGTCGAGCTCTGGGGCCAACGTCCTGACTTTC
TRBJ2-7	-	-	TRBV30	CAWGQSSYEQYF	TGTGCCTGGGGACAGAGCTCCTACGAGCAGTACTTC
TRBJ2-5	-	once	TRBV3-1/TRBV3-2	CASSQLGESQETQYF	TGTGCCAGCAGCCAACTCGGGGAATCCCAAGAGACCCAGTACTTC
TRBJ1-2	TRBD1	-	TRBV5-4	CASSLGTGSGYGYTF	TGTGCCAGCAGCTTGGGGACAGGGAGTGGCTATGGCTACACCTTC
TRBJ2-7	-	-	TRBV10-2	CASSEKRQEQYF	TGCGCCAGCAGTGAAAAACGACAGGAGCAGTACTTC
TRBJ1-5	-	-	TRBV7-2	CASSVRTVNQPQHF	TGTGCCAGCAGCGTTCGGACAGTCAATCAGCCCCAGCATTTT
TRBJ1-3	-	few	TRBV19	CASSISDSSGNTIYF	TGTGCCAGTAGCATCTCGGACAGCTCTGGAAACACCATATATTTT
TRBJ2-7	-	-	TRBV30	CAWSGGQYYEQYF	TGTGCCTGGAGCGGCGGCCAGTACTACGAGCAGTACTTC
TRBJ2-3	-	-	TRBV6-5	CASSWGRTTDTQYF	TGTGCCAGCTCATGGGGGCGTACCACAGATACGCAGTATTTT
TRBJ2-1	-	-	TRBV28	CASRTSNNEQFF	TGTGCCAGCCGGACCTCTAACAATGAGCAGTTCTTC
TRBJ2-5	-	-	TRBV5-1	CASSSPGSQETQYF	TGCGCCAGCAGCTCACCCGGGAGCCAAGAGACCCAGTACTTC
TRBJ1-5	TRBD1	-	TRBV23-1	CASSQKDRDSCYSNQPQHF	TGCGCCAGCAGTCAAAAAGACCGGGACAGCTGCTATAGCAATCAGCCCCAGCATTTT
TRBJ1-2	TRBD1	-	TRBV7-9	CASSRPDRGGYTF	TGTGCCAGCAGCCGACCCGACAGGGGTGGCTACACCTTC
TRBJ1-6	-	-	TRBV19	CASNRGVHSPLHF	TGTGCCAGTAATCGGGGAGTACATTCACCCCTCCACTTT
TRBJ2-1	-	-	TRBV28	CASSFILEQFF	TGTGCCAGCAGTTTCATATTAGAGCAGTTCTTC
TRBJ2-1	TRBD2	-	TRBV7-2	CASSLTGVAGGPRPFF	TGTGCCAGCAGCCTTACGGGGGTAGCGGGGGGGCCGCGACCGTTCTTC
TRBJ2-7	-	-	TRBV30	CAWSLGGWSYEQYF	TGTGCCTGGAGTTTGGGGGGTTGGTCCTACGAGCAGTACTTC
TRBJ2-2	-	-	TRBV19	CASSILGQKTGELFF	TGTGCCAGTAGTATCCTGGGACAAAAAACCGGGGAGCTGTTTTTT
TRBJ2-1	TRBD2	once	TRBV24-1	CATRAGGNEQFF	TGTGCCACCAGGGCGGGGGGAAATGAGCAGTTCTTC
TRBJ1-1	TRBD1	-	TRBV29-1	CSVGPGQGTEAFF	TGCAGCGTTGGGCCGGGACAGGGAACTGAAGCTTTCTTT
TRBJ1-4	TRBD1	-	TRBV15	CATSRPPGQGDEKLFF	TGTGCCACCAGCAGACCCCCGGGACAGGGAGACGAAAAACTGTTTTTT
TRBJ2-3	-	-	TRBV6-5	CASSYSRSQSTDTQYF	TGTGCCAGCAGTTACTCGAGGAGCCAAAGCACAGATACGCAGTATTTT
TRBJ2-5	-	-	TRBV2	CASSPQETQYF	TGTGCCAGCAGTCCCCAAGAGACCCAGTACTTC
TRBJ2-7	-	-	TRBV7-2	CASSPFSQRSSYEQYF	TGTGCCAGCAGCCCGTTTAGCCAACGATCTTCCTACGAGCAGTACTTC
TRBJ1-2	-	-	TRBV28	CASLDRSLYGYTF	TGTGCCAGCTTGGACAGAAGCCTATATGGCTACACCTTC
TRBJ1-4	-	-	TRBV6-5	CASSYDETNEKLFF	TGTGCCAGCAGTTACGACGAGACTAATGAAAAACTGTTTTTT
TRBJ1-3	-	-	TRBV19	CASSIDLGGGNTIYF	TGTGCCAGTAGTATAGATCTCGGCGGTGGAAACACCATATATTTT
TRBJ1-2	TRBD1	-	TRBV6-5	CATIPTGSNYGYTF	TGTGCCACTATTCCGACAGGGTCCAACTATGGCTACACCTTC
TRBJ1-2	-	once	TRBV19	CASLYGGDPRYGYTF	TGTGCCAGTCTGTATGGCGGGGATCCACGGTATGGCTACACCTTC
TRBJ1-4	-	-	TRBV5-1	CASSLGQTTTNEKLFF	TGCGCCAGCAGCTTGGGACAGACCACAACTAATGAAAAACTGTTTTTT
TRBJ2-1	-	few	TRBV5-1	CASSLLYNEQFF	TGCGCCAGCAGCTTACTCTACAATGAGCAGTTCTTC
TRBJ2-4	-	-	TRBV10-2	CASKPPLRDRNIQYF	TGCGCCAGCAAACCCCCCCTCAGGGACCGTAACATTCAGTACTTC
TRBJ2-1	-	-	TRBV27	CASSLVGQGGYEQFF	TGTGCCAGCAGTTTAGTCGGGCAGGGGGGGTATGAGCAGTTCTTC
TRBJ1-4	-	-	TRBV6-5	CASSFRLNEKLFF	TGTGCCAGCAGTTTCAGACTGAATGAAAAACTGTTTTTT
TRBJ1-6	-	-	TRBV19	CASSIRQGSDSPLHF	TGTGCCAGTAGTATCCGGCAGGGGTCGGATTCACCCCTCCACTTT
TRBJ1-1	TRBD1	-	TRBV25-1	CASRPTGQMNTEAFF	TGTGCCAGCAGACCGACAGGGCAAATGAACACTGAAGCTTTCTTT
TRBJ1-4	TRBD1	-	TRBV3-1/TRBV3-2	CASSLSGTGDEKLFF	TGTGCCAGCAGCCTCTCAGGGACAGGGGATGAAAAACTGTTTTTT
TRBJ2-7	TRBD2	-	TRBV5-4	CATTHGGGAYEQYF	TGTGCCACAACCCATGGCGGGGGGGCCTACGAGCAGTACTTC
TRBJ2-7	-	-	TRBV9	CASSPQGGLSYEQYF	TGTGCCAGCAGCCCCCAGGGAGGACTGTCCTACGAGCAGTACTTC
TRBJ2-5	TRBD1	-	TRBV29-1	CSVDRGRETQYF	TGCAGCGTTGACAGGGGGCGGGAGACCCAGTACTTC
TRBJ2-2	-	-	TRBV7-9	CASSLVSTGELFF	TGTGCCAGCAGCTTAGTGTCTACCGGGGAGCTGTTTTTT
TRBJ1-6	-	few	TRBV7-7	CASSPGDGGPLHF	TGTGCCAGCAGCCCGGGGGACGGTGGGCCCCTCCACTTT
TRBJ1-2	-	-	TRBV5-5	CASSLAGAGTVNYGYTF	TGTGCCAGCAGCTTGGCCGGGGCCGGGACGGTTAACTATGGCTACACCTTC
TRBJ1-2	-	-	TRBV30	CAWSRGLDGYTF	TGTGCCTGGAGTAGGGGGTTGGATGGCTACACCTTC